These 25 T cell receptor beta chains originate from one sample sequenced in a study of spatial heterogeneity in lung cancer. Time point of the sample: sample taken at primary tumor resection. Unsorted whole RNA from tumor, nontumor lung or frozen PBMC underwent sequencing. Each CDR3 protein gets one entry after TCRdb re-called the 5' RACE reads with MiXCR. The data show about 56,000 distinct CDR3 sequences, with 8.4% seen just once and approximately 16% held by the top ten. The sample consisted of PBMCs, taken at surgery. The receptors here all came from a female donor with early-stage non-small cell lung cancer.

The genes are TRBV7-6 and TRBJ2-5; 14 bases align to TRBD2. The length of the CDR3 is 15 residues. Germline values: CDR1 SGHVS, CDR2 FNYEAQ. After removal of 5 bases from V and 4 bases from J, the junction contained 3 bases not matched to a gene. For the CDR3, the DNA is TGTGCCAGCAGCCTCGGGACTAGCGGGGGAGAGACCCAGTACTTC. Protein: CASSLGTSGGETQYF.

This clonotype was observed at least ten times. The chain links TRBV2 to TRBJ1-1, with a possible D match to TRBD1 (5 bases). Germline CDR1 is SNHLY and CDR2 is FYNNEI. The CDR3 sequence is 11 residues long. V was clipped by 8 bases and J by 5 bases, with 9 bases between them. CDR3 region: CASQGVTEAFF. As DNA, the CDR3 is TGTGCCAGCCAGGGTGTAACTGAAGCTTTCTTT.

The chain is built from TRBV4-1 and TRBJ2-2; D assignment may be TRBD1 or TRBD2 (6 bases each). Germline lookup yields CDR1 MGHRA and CDR2 YSYEKL. The length of the CDR3 is 16 residues. V was trimmed by 0 bases and J by 4 bases, leaving 12 bases between them. For the CDR3, the DNA is TGCGCCAGCAGCCAAGATTGGGGGGCGGGCACCGGGGAGCTGTTTTTT. It encodes CASSQDWGAGTGELFF.

This clonotype was seen repeatedly, ten times or more. V gene TRBV20-1 combines with J gene TRBJ1-5; the D gene is possibly TRBD1 (6 bases). The CDR3 extends over 14 amino acids. The V end was cut by 6 bases, the J end by 0 bases, with 12 bases between. Germline V CDR1 and CDR2: DFQATT, SNEGSKA (reference sequence). Written as DNA, the CDR3 is TGCAGTGCCACGACAGGCAATAGCAATCAGCCCCAGCATTTT. Protein: CSATTGNSNQPQHF.

At least ten counts were recorded for this clonotype. The chain carries TRBV6-2 or TRBV6-3 and TRBJ1-1, with a weak D call TRBD1 (5 bases). The V end was cut by 6 bases, the J end by 4 bases, with 6 bases between. The length of the CDR3 is 11 residues. Germline V gene data show CDR1 as MNHEY and CDR2 as SVGEGT. The CDR3 DNA sequence: TGTGCCAGCAGCGGGGGCACTGAAGCTTTCTTT. It yields the protein CASSGGTEAFF.

The rearrangement uses TRBV12-2 and TRBJ1-5; no DNA check was done on the table's D call, TRBD1. TRBV12-2 represents a pseudogene. The CDR3 runs to 16 residues. The CDR3: CASRLGAGNSNQPQHF. DNA for the CDR3: TGTGCAAGTCGCTTAGGGGCAGGGAATAGCAATCAGCCCCAGCATTTT.

There are a few counts of this clonotype. The chain couples TRBV15 to TRBJ2-1; TRBD2 aligns across 10 bases. The CDR3 covers 19 residues. Germline CDR1 reads LNHNV; CDR2 reads YYDKDF (reference sequence). Trimming cost V 0 bases and J 6 bases; bases outside gene matches: 14. DNA of the CDR3: TGTGCCACCAGCAGAGATCTAGGGGCGGGAGCGGGAGGGTTCAATGAGCAGTTCTTC. It yields the protein CATSRDLGAGAGGFNEQFF.

This clonotype was counted many times. The chain links TRBV20-1 to TRBJ1-2; D gene ambiguous. V shed 2 bases and J shed 6 bases, with 13 bases lying between them. Germline assignment: CDR1 DFQATT and CDR2 SNEGSKA (reference sequence). The length of the CDR3 is 13 residues. The CDR3 bases are TGCAGTGCTAGATTATCCGACAAGAATGGCTACACCTTC. It translates to CSARLSDKNGYTF.

This clonotype has at least ten counts. The chain combines TRBV10-3 with TRBJ1-1; TRBD1 might be the D (6 bases). From germline, CDR1 is ENHRY and CDR2 SYGVKD. The CDR3 totals 14 residues. The V end lost 4 bases, the J end lost 5 bases, and 14 bases lay between the germline ends. The DNA of the CDR3 is TGTGCCATCAGTGCCCAGCAGGGGTGGACTGAAGCTTTCTTT. This gives the protein CAISAQQGWTEAFF.

The rearrangement joins TRBV18 to TRBJ1-1, with D perhaps TRBD1 (6 bases). CDR3 length: 15 amino acids. Germline V lookup: CDR1 KGHSH, CDR2 LQKENI. With 3 bases removed from V and 1 base from J, the gap between germline ends came to 12 bases. This CDR3 is CASSPGAGENTEAFF. The CDR3 DNA is TGTGCCAGCTCACCTGGGGCAGGGGAGAACACTGAAGCTTTCTTT.

This clonotype was recorded at least ten times. The chain joins TRBV5-1 to TRBJ2-7; 8 bases align to TRBD1. This CDR3 has 16 residues. CDR1 and CDR2 from the germline V gene are SGHRS and YFSETQ. The V gene end was trimmed by 5 bases and the J gene end by 1 base; junction bases not matched to a gene: 11. The CDR3, as DNA: TGCGCCAGCAGACCGGGGACAGGACTGACATCCTACGAGCAGTACTTC. It translates to CASRPGTGLTSYEQYF.

The CDR3 coding sequence is TGTGCCAGCAGGAAGTGGACCGGGACTAGCGGGAGTAAGGATGAGCAGTTCTTC. Translating it yields CASRKWTGTSGSKDEQFF. V gene TRBV21-1 combines with J gene TRBJ2-1; the table's D call, TRBD2, has no DNA check behind it. TRBV21-1 corresponds to a pseudogene. The CDR3 totals 18 residues.

V and J are TRBV5-1 and TRBJ1-1; D remains ambiguous. CDR1 and CDR2 from the germline V gene are SGHRS and YFSETQ. The CDR3 has 14 amino acids. The V end was cut by 4 bases, the J end by 1 base, with 11 bases between. The CDR3 region is CASSTLTENTEAFF. The CDR3 coding sequence is TGCGCCAGCAGCACCCTGACCGAGAACACTGAAGCTTTCTTT.

The chain carries TRBV2 and TRBJ1-2; tentative D call: TRBD1 (5 bases). Germline V gene lookup returns CDR1 SNHLY and CDR2 FYNNEI. Deletions cut 6 bases from V and 3 bases from J, with 14 bases between. This CDR3 comprises 14 residues. This CDR3 is CASSSGSRDYGYTF. The DNA for the CDR3 is TGTGCCAGCAGCTCAGGGTCCAGGGACTATGGCTACACCTTC.

This clonotype was seen more than once but under ten times. V gene TRBV2 combines with J gene TRBJ2-3, with 10 bases aligning to TRBD2. Germline CDR1 SNHLY, CDR2 FYNNEI. J gave up 3 bases and V 4 bases, and 1 base lay outside the gene matches. The CDR3 loop spans 14 amino acids. Here the CDR3 DNA reads TGTGCCAGCAGTGCTAGCGGGAGTACAGATACGCAGTATTTT. Its protein product is CASSASGSTDTQYF.

This clonotype was observed many times. V gene TRBV5-5 combines with J gene TRBJ2-5, with D tentatively TRBD2 (5 bases). CDR1 is SGHKS and CDR2 is YYEKEE in the germline V gene (reference sequence). CDR3 length: 14 residues. V lost 6 bases and J 2 bases, leaving 14 bases between the germline ends. The CDR3 DNA reads as TGTGCCAGCATCCCGGGGAGCGGTCAAGAGACCCAGTACTTC. Translation: CASIPGSGQETQYF.

This clonotype has more than one count but fewer than ten. The chain joins TRBV7-9 to TRBJ2-7; possible D gene TRBD2, 5 bases. The CDR3 has 14 residues. Looked up from germline, CDR1 is SEHNR and CDR2 is FQNEAQ (reference sequence). V was clipped by 5 bases and J by 2 bases, with 13 bases between them. The CDR3 region has the DNA TGTGCCAGCAGCCCGCCCTCGGGGACCTACGAGCAGTACTTC. Its protein is CASSPPSGTYEQYF.

This clonotype was counted only a few times. The rearrangement joins TRBV29-1 to TRBJ1-1; 10 nucleotides line up with TRBD1. V shed 4 bases, J shed 5 bases, and the junction held 7 bases outside the gene matches. The CDR3 sequence is 14 residues long. CDR1 and CDR2 from the germline V gene are SQVTM and ANQGSEA. The CDR3 DNA is TGCAGCGTTGGCGGGACAGGGGTTGAAACTGAAGCTTTCTTT. It translates to CSVGGTGVETEAFF.

V and J are TRBV12-3 or TRBV12-4 and TRBJ2-2, with 11 bases identical to TRBD2. The CDR3 loop spans 14 amino acids. The trim removed 6 bases at V and 8 bases at J, leaving 5 bases unmatched. This CDR3 reads CASRTSGSSGELFF. CDR3 DNA: TGTGCCAGCAGAACTAGCGGGAGTTCTGGGGAGCTGTTTTTT.

This clonotype came up a few times. This chain links TRBV5-1 with TRBJ2-1; a possible D gene is TRBD1 (5 bases). This CDR3 is built from 14 residues. The V end was cut by 4 bases, the J end by 3 bases, with 11 bases between. Germline V gene lookup returns CDR1 SGHRS and CDR2 YFSETQ. CDR3 nucleotide sequence: TGCGCCAGCAGCCCGGGTGACAGCTACAATGAGCAGTTCTTC. Residues: CASSPGDSYNEQFF.

The chain employs TRBV29-1 and TRBJ2-7, with 8 bases aligning to TRBD1. In germline, CDR1 is SQVTM, CDR2 ANQGSEA. With V trimmed by 5 bases and J by 0 bases, 6 bases remained unmatched. The CDR3 is 14 residues long. CDR3 residues: CSVTDRGGSYEQYF. CDR3 DNA sequence: TGCAGCGTTACCGACAGGGGAGGCTCCTACGAGCAGTACTTC.

This clonotype was observed a handful of times. The gene calls are TRBV12-3 or TRBV12-4 and TRBJ2-1; no definite D call. V lost 3 bases and J 7 bases, leaving 7 bases between the germline ends. The CDR3 loop spans 12 amino acids. For the CDR3, the DNA is TGTGCCAGCAGTTTGACTTTTAATGAGCAGTTCTTC. It translates to CASSLTFNEQFF.

This clonotype was recorded a few times. This chain connects TRBV25-1 to TRBJ1-6; the D gene is possibly TRBD1 (5 bases). Germline V gene lookup returns CDR1 MGHDK and CDR2 SYGVNS. V was trimmed by 2 bases and J by 4 bases, leaving 9 bases between them. The CDR3 consists of 15 residues. CDR3 coding DNA: TGTGCCAGCAGTGAACCGGGGACGTATAATTCACCCCTCCACTTT. Its protein product is CASSEPGTYNSPLHF.

This clonotype has a count of ten or more. The CDR3: CASIYNENTEAFF. CDR3 DNA sequence: TGTGCCAGCATTTATAACGAGAACACTGAAGCTTTCTTT. The chain uses TRBV6-2 or TRBV6-3 and TRBJ1-1; D gene ambiguous. The CDR3 runs to 13 residues. Germline-derived CDR1 and CDR2 are MNHEY and SVGEGT. With 7 bases removed from V and 1 base from J, the gap between germline ends came to 10 bases.

The J gene is TRBJ1-4, the V gene TRBV7-8; weak D call: TRBD1 (6 bases). V shed 0 bases and J shed 8 bases, with 13 bases lying between them. The CDR3 contains 15 residues. Germline CDR1 SGHVS, CDR2 FQNEAQ. The CDR3 nucleotides are TGTGCCAGCAGCTTAGCCGGGACACTGGGAGAAAAACTGTTTTTT. This sequence encodes CASSLAGTLGEKLFF. The variable domain in full, completed from reference TRBV7-8 and TRBJ1-4, reads GAGVSQSPRYKVAKRGQDVALRCDPISGHVSLFWYQQALGQGPEFLTYFQNEAQLDKSGLPSDRFFAERPEGSVSTLKIQRTQQEDSAVYLCASSLAGTLGEKLFFGSGTQLSVL.